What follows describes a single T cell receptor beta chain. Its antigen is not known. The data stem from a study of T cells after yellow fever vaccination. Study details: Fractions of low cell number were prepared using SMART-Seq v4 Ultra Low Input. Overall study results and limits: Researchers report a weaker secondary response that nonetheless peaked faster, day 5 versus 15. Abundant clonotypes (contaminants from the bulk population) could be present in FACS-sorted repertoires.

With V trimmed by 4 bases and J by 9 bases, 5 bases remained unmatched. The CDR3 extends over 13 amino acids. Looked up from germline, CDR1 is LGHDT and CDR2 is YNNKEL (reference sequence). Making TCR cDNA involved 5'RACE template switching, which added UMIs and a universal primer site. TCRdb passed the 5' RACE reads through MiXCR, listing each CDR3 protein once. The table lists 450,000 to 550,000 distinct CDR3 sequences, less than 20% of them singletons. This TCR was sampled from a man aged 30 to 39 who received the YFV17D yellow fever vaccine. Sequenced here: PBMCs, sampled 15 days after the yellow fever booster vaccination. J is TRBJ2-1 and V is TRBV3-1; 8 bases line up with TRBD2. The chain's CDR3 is CASSPGLAIEQFF. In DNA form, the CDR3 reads TGTGCCAGCAGCCCTGGACTAGCAATTGAGCAGTTCTTC.